This T cell receptor beta chain was captured in a study of cytotoxic CD8 clonotypes in ibrutinib-treated CLL. Study-wide context: The patients, under 13 relapsed/refractory and approximately 15 treatment-naive, included fewer than 18 who were IGHV unmutated. General study findings and limits: Clonality grew at ibrutinib response; at progression, it decreased back toward baseline. Public clonotypes, found uncommonly, either contracted or stayed stable on treatment.

Germline V CDR1 and CDR2: LNHDA, SQIVND (reference sequence). Unmatched junction bases numbered 10, after V lost 2 bases and J lost 0 bases. The CDR3 is 18 amino acids. The planned depth of sequencing spanned 1 in 200,000 to 1 in 1 million T cells. The protocol was immunoSEQ multiplex PCR, while the TCRdb copy is restricted to in-frame clones and leaves out a portion. The table lists approximately 170,000 clones, about 88% of them singletons. With regard to this clone: Its matching antigen is unknown.

This sequence joins TRBV19 and TRBJ2-1, with 7 bases fitting TRBD2. Source: PBMCs, taken at disease progression, from a patient treated with ibrutinib. The clonotype comes from a human donor with chronic lymphocytic leukemia. CDR3: CASSIYSGLGSSYNEQFF. In nucleotides, the CDR3 is TGTGCCAGTAGTATATATAGCGGGCTAGGGAGCTCCTACAATGAGCAGTTCTTC.